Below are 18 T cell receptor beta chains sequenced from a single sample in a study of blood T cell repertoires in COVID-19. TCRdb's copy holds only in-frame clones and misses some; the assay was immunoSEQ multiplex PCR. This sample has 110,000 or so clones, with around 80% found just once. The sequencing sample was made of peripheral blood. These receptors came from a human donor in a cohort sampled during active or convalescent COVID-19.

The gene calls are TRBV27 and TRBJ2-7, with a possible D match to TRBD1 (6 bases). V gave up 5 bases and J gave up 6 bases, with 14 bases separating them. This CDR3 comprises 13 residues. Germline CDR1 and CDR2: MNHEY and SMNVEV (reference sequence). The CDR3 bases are TGTGCCAGCAGTCTCTTACAGGGTACCGAGCAGTACTTC. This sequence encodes CASSLLQGTEQYF.

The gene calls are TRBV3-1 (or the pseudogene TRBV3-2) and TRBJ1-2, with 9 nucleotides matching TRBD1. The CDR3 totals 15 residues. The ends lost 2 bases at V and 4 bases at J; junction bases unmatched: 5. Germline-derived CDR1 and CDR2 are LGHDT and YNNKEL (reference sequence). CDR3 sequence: CASSQRQGGSYGYTF. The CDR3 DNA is TGTGCCAGCAGCCAACGACAGGGGGGGAGCTATGGCTACACCTTC.

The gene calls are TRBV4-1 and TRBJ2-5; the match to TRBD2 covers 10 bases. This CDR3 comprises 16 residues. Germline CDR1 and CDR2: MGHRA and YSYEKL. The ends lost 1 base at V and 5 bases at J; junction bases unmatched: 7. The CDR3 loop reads CASSQGPSGSQETQYF. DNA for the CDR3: TGCGCCAGCAGCCAAGGGCCTAGCGGGAGTCAGGAGACCCAGTACTTC.

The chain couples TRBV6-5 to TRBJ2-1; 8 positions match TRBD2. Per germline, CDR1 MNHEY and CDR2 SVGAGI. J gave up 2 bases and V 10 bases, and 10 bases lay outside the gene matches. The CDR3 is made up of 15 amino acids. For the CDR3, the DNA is TGTGCCACCAGCGGGGGAGTGCCCCCCTACAATGAGCAGTTCTTC. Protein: CATSGGVPPYNEQFF.

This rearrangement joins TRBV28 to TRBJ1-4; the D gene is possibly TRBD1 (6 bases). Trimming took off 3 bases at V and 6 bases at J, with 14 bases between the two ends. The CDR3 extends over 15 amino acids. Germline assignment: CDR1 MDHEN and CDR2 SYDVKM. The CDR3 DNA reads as TGTGCCAGCAGTTTGGGGTCTTCAGGGGATGAAAAACTGTTTTTT. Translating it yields CASSLGSSGDEKLFF.

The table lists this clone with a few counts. CDR3 in amino acids: CASSQTGGLASLTQYF. CDR3 nucleotide sequence: TGTGCCAGCAGCCAAACAGGGGGGCTAGCCTCCTTGACGCAGTATTTT. The rearrangement joins TRBV7-3 to TRBJ2-3; 8 bases are a match to TRBD1. CDR1 SGHTA and CDR2 FQGTGA come from the germline V gene. The CDR3 has 16 amino acids. Losses at the gene ends were 5 bases for V and 9 bases for J; bases not matched to a gene: 16.

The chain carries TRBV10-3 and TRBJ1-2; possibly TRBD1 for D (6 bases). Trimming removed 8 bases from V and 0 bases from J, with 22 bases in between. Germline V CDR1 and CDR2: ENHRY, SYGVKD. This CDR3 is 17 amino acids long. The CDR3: CAISRRGADGANYGYTF. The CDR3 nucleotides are TGTGCCATCTCTCGACGGGGGGCGGACGGGGCTAACTATGGCTACACCTTC.

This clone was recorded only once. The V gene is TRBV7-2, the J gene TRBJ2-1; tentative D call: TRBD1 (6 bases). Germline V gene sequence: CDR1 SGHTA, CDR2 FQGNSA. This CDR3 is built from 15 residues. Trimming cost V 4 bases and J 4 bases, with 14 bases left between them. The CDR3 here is CASSYGTPRYNEQFF. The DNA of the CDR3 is TGTGCCAGCAGCTACGGGACACCAAGGTACAATGAGCAGTTCTTC.

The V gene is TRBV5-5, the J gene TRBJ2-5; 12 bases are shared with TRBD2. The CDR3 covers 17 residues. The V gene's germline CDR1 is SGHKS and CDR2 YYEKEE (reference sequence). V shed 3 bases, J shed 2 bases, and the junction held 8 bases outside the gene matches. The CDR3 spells CASSYPTSGGPQETQYF. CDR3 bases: TGTGCCAGCAGCTACCCGACTAGCGGGGGCCCTCAAGAGACCCAGTACTTC. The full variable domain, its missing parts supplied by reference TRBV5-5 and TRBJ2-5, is DAGVTQSPTHLIKTRGQQVTLRCSPISGHKSVSWYQQVLGQGPQFIFQYYEKEERGRGNFPDRFSARQFPNYSSELNVNALLLGDSALYLCASSYPTSGGPQETQYFGPGTRLLVL.

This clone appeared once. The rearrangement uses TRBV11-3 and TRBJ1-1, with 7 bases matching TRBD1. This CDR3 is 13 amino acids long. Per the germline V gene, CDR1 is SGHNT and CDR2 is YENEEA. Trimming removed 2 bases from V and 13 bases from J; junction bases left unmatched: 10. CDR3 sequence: CASSLRGRTGRFF. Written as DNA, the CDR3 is TGTGCCAGCAGCTTAAGGGGCCGGACAGGACGTTTCTTT.

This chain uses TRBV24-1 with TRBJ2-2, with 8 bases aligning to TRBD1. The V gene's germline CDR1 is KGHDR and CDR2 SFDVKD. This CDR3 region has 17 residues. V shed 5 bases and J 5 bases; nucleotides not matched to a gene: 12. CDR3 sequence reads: CATSGKAGTGGTGELFF. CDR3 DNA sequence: TGTGCCACCAGTGGCAAGGCCGGGACAGGCGGTACCGGGGAGCTGTTTTTT.

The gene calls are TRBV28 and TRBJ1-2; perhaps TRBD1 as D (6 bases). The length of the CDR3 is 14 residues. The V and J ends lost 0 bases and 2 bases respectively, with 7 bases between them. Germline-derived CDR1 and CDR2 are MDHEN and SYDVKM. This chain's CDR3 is CASSLWGANYGYTF. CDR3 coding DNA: TGTGCCAGCAGTTTATGGGGGGCGAACTATGGCTACACCTTC.

DNA for the CDR3: TGCGCCAGCAGCTTACAGGGGGTCCCTGAAGCTTTCTTT. Translated, it gives CASSLQGVPEAFF. This rearrangement joins TRBV5-1 to TRBJ1-1; 8 bases are a match to TRBD1. This CDR3 comprises 13 residues. Unmatched junction bases numbered 3, after V lost 2 bases and J lost 6 bases. Germline CDR1 and CDR2: SGHRS and YFSETQ.

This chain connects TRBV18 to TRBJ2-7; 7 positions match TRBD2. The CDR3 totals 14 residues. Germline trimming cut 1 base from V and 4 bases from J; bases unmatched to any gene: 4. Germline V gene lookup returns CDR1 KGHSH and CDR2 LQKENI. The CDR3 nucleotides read TGTGCCAGCTCACCACTGCGGGAGAGGTACGAGCAGTACTTC. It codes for CASSPLRERYEQYF.

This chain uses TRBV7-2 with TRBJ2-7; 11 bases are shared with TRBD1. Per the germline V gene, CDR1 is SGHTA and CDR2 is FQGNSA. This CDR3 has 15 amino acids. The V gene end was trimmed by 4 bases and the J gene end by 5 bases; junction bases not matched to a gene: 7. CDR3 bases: TGTGCCAGCAGCTCGGACAGGGGGCTTGGACACGAGCAGTACTTC. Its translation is CASSSDRGLGHEQYF.

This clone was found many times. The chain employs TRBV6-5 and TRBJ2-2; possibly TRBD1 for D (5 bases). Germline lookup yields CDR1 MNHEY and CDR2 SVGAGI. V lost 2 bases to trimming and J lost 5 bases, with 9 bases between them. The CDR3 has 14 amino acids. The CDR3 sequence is CASSYVDSTGELFF. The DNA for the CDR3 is TGTGCCAGCAGTTACGTCGACAGTACCGGGGAGCTGTTTTTT.

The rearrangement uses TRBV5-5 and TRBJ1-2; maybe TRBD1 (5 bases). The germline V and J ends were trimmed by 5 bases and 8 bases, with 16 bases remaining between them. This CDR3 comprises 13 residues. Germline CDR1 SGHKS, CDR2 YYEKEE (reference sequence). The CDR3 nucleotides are TGTGCCAGCAGGCCGGGACTGGCGAAGGGCTACACCTTC. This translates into CASRPGLAKGYTF.

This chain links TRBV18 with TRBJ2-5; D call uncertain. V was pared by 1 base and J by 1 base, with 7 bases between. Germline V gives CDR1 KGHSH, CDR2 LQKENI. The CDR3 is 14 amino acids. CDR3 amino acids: CASSPQPVQETQYF. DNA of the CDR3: TGTGCCAGCTCACCACAACCAGTCCAAGAGACCCAGTACTTC. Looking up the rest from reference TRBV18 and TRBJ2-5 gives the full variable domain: NAGVMQNPRHLVRRRGQEARLRCSPMKGHSHVYWYRQLPEEGLKFMVYLQKENIIDESGMPKERFSAEFPKEGPSILRIQQVVRGDSAAYFCASSPQPVQETQYFGPGTRLLVL.